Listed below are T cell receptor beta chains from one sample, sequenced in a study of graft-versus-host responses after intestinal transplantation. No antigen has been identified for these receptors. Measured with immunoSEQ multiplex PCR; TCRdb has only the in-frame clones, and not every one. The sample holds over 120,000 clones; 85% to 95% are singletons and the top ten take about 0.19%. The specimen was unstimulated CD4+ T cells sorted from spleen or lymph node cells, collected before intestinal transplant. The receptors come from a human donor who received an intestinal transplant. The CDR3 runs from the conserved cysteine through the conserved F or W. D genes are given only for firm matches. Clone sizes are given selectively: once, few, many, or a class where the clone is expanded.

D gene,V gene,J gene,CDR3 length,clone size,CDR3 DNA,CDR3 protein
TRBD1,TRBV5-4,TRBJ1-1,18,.,TGTGCCAGCAGATCTCAGCTCAGGGGGGGGCGAGTGAACACTGAAGCTTTCTTT,CASRSQLRGGRVNTEAFF
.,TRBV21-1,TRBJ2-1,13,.,TGTGCCAGCGCAACGGGGGGACGCAATGAGCAGTTCTTC,CASATGGRNEQFF
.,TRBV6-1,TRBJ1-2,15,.,TGTGCCAGCAGTGAAAGGGTCCGAGATCACTATGGCTACACCTTC,CASSERVRDHYGYTF
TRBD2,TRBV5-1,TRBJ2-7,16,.,TGCGCCAGCAGCCCCCCTGGACTAGCGGGAGGCCACGAGCAGTACTTC,CASSPPGLAGGHEQYF
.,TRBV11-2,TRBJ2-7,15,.,TGTGCCAGCAGCTTAGACGGGGCCGATTACTACGAGCAGTACTTC,CASSLDGADYYEQYF
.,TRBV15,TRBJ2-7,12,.,TGTGCCACCAGCAGAGATATGGGTTTTCGGTACTTC,CATSRDMGFRYF
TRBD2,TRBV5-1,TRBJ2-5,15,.,TGCGCCAGCAGCCCAGGGCTAGCGGTCCAAGAGACCCAGTACTTC,CASSPGLAVQETQYF
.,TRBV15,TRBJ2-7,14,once,TGTGCCACCAGCAGAGACAGGGTAACGAACGAGCAGTACTTC,CATSRDRVTNEQYF
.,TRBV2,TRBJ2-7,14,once,TGTGCCAGCCTCCTTAGCCTAGCGTCAAACGAGCAGTACTTC,CASLLSLASNEQYF
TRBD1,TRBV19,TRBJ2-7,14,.,TGTGCCAGTAGCGTGAACAGGGGCCCCTACGAGCAGTACTTC,CASSVNRGPYEQYF
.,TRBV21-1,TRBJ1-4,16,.,TGTGCCAGCAGCAAAGACCCGCAGGGCCTTTATGAAAAACTGTTTTTT,CASSKDPQGLYEKLFF
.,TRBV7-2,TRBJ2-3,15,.,TGTGCCAGCAGCCAGACTGACCTTAGCACAGATACGCAGTATTTT,CASSQTDLSTDTQYF
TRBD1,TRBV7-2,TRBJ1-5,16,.,TGTGCCAGCAGCCCCCAGGGGGGCCCGAGTTATCAGCCCCAGCATTTT,CASSPQGGPSYQPQHF
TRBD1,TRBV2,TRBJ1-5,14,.,TGTGCCAGCACTGGGACAGCGGTCAATCAGCCCCAGCATTTT,CASTGTAVNQPQHF
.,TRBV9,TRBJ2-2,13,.,TGTGCCAGCAGCGTAGGAAACACCGGGGAGCTGTTTTTT,CASSVGNTGELFF
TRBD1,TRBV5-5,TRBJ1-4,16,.,TGTGCCAGCAGCTTGGGCGGGGACAGGGGTAATGAAAAACTGTTTTTT,CASSLGGDRGNEKLFF
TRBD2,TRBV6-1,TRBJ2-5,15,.,TGTGCCAGCGGAAATAGCGGGATGGGGCAAGAGACCCAGTACTTC,CASGNSGMGQETQYF
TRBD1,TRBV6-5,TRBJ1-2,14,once,TGTGCCAGCAGTTACAGACAGGGGGTATATGGCTACACCTTC,CASSYRQGVYGYTF
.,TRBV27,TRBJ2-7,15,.,TGTGCCAGCAGTTTATTTATGCGGGATACGTACGAGCAGTACTTC,CASSLFMRDTYEQYF
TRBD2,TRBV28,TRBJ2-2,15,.,TGTGCCAGCAGGGGAGGGGCCCTGCGTACCGGGGAGCTGTTTTTT,CASRGGALRTGELFF
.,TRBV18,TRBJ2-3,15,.,TGTGCCAGCTCACCAGTGCAGGCTCCAACAGATACGCAGTATTTT,CASSPVQAPTDTQYF
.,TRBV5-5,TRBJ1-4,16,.,TGTGCCAGCAGCTTTGCAACCGGGACCCGTGGGGAAAAACTGTTTTTT,CASSFATGTRGEKLFF
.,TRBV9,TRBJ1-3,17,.,TGTGCCAGCAGCCAGACCGCGCGTGGGCCCTCTGGAAACACCATATATTTT,CASSQTARGPSGNTIYF
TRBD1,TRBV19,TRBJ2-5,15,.,TGTGCCAGTAGGAAGGACAGGGGCGGCCCGGGGACCCAGTACTTC,CASRKDRGGPGTQYF
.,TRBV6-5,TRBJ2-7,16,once,TGTGCCAGCAGTTCCACCGGTTTGGGGACCCCCTACGAGCAGTACTTC,CASSSTGLGTPYEQYF
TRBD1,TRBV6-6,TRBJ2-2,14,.,TGTGCCAGCAGTCGACAGGGCGGGCCCGGGGAGCTGTTTTTT,CASSRQGGPGELFF
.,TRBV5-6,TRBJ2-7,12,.,TGTGCCAGCAGCCTGGACCAGAGAGAGCAGTACTTC,CASSLDQREQYF
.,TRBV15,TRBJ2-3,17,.,TGTGCCACCAGCAGAGATCGCAGCGGTCAAAGCACAGATACGCAGTATTTT,CATSRDRSGQSTDTQYF
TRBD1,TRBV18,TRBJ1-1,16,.,TGTGCCAGCTCACCACCGGACAGGGTAGGAGACACTGAAGCTTTCTTT,CASSPPDRVGDTEAFF
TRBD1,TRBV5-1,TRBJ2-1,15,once,TGCGCCAGCAGCCACGACCCGGGACAGGTCAATGAGCAGTTCTTC,CASSHDPGQVNEQFF
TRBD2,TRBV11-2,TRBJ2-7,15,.,TGTGCCAGCAGCCCCCGGACTAGCGGACTCTACGAGCAGTACTTC,CASSPRTSGLYEQYF
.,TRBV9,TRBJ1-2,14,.,TGTGCCAGCAGCGTAGATGGGGGGGCGAATGGCTACACCTTC,CASSVDGGANGYTF
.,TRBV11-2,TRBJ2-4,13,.,TGTGCCAGCCATACTTTAGCCAAAAACATTCAGTACTTC,CASHTLAKNIQYF
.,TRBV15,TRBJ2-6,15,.,TGTGCCACCAGCAGAGAGAGGGTTGGGGCCAACGTCCTGACTTTC,CATSRERVGANVLTF
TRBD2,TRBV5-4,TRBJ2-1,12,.,TGTGCCAGCAGCCTCCTAGGGACTAGGCACTTCTTC,CASSLLGTRHFF
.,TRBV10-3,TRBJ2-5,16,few,TGTGCCATCAGTAGAACCCCAGGGGCCGGGACGGAGACCCAGTACTTC,CAISRTPGAGTETQYF
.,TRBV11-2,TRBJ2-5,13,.,TGTGCCAGCAGCGCAGGACATGCGGAGACCCAGTACTTC,CASSAGHAETQYF
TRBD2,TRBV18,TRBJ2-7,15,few,TGTGCCAGCTCACTTGGACTAGCGGGGTTCTACGAGCAGTACTTC,CASSLGLAGFYEQYF
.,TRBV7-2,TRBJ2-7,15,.,TGTGCCAGCAGCTTAGCGCATTCCAGCTCCTACGAGCAGTACTTC,CASSLAHSSSYEQYF
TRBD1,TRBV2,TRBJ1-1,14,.,TGTGCCAGTTCTGAGGGGAGGGGGCCTACTGAAGCTTTCTTT,CASSEGRGPTEAFF
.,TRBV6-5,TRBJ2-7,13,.,TGTGCCAGCAGGATAGGGCTGAACTACGAGCAGTACTTC,CASRIGLNYEQYF
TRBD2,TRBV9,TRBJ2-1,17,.,TGTGCCAGCAGCCTCCCCCTCGGGGGGGGAACCTACAATGAGCAGTTCTTC,CASSLPLGGGTYNEQFF
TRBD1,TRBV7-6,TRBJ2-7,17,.,TGTGCCAGCAGCTTAGCAAGCGGACAGGGGGCTTCCTACGAGCAGTACTTC,CASSLASGQGASYEQYF
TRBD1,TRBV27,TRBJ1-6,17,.,TGTGCCAGCAGGAACAGGGGAAAAAAGTCCTATAATTCACCCCTCCACTTT,CASRNRGKKSYNSPLHF
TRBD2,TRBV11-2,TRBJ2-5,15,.,TGTGCCAGCAGCTCCTCGGGACTAGCGTTTAGTACCCAGTACTTC,CASSSSGLAFSTQYF
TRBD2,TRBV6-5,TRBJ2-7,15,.,TGTGCCAGTCTTGGGCTAGCGGGAGGCCTCTACGAGCAGTACTTC,CASLGLAGGLYEQYF
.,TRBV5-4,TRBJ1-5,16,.,TGTGCCAGCAGCCAGAGATCGGGGAAGACCAATCAGCCCCAGCATTTT,CASSQRSGKTNQPQHF
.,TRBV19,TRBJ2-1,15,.,TGTGCCAGTAGTATCGGCGGAGGGATGGACAATGAGCAGTTCTTC,CASSIGGGMDNEQFF
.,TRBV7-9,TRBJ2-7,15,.,TGTGCCAGCAGCCAAATCAAGGGGAGCTCCTACGAGCAGTACTTC,CASSQIKGSSYEQYF
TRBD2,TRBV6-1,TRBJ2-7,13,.,TGTGCCACCCTAGCGGGAGGCGCCTACGAGCAGTACTTC,CATLAGGAYEQYF
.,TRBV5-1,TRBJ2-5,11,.,TGCGCCAGCAGCTTTAAAGAGACCCAGTACTTC,CASSFKETQYF
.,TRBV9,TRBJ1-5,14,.,TGTGCCAGCAGGGAGACAGTCCCCAATCAGCCCCAGCATTTT,CASRETVPNQPQHF
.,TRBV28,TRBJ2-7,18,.,TGTGCCAGCAGTTCCAATTACAGAGAGCGGGACAACTCCTACGAGCAGTACTTC,CASSSNYRERDNSYEQYF
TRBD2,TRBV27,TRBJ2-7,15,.,TGTGCCAGCAGGCCCCTTAGCGGGAAAAGCTACGAGCAGTACTTC,CASRPLSGKSYEQYF
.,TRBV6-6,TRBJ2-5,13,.,TGTGCCAGCACCCAATTGAGGGGGAAGACCCAGTACTTC,CASTQLRGKTQYF
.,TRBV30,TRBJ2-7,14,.,TGTGCCTGGACGAAGGAGTGGGGGGTTAACGAGCAGTACTTC,CAWTKEWGVNEQYF
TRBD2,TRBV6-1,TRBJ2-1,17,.,TGTGCCAGCAGTGAACGGCTTGATGGCGGGAGAGGCAATGAGCAGTTCTTC,CASSERLDGGRGNEQFF
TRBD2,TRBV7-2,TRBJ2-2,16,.,TGTGCCAGCACCAAAGTGGGACTAGCTGTCACCGGGGAGCTGTTTTTT,CASTKVGLAVTGELFF
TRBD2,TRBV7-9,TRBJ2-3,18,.,TGTGCCAGCAGCTGGGAACGGCGGGAGGGATTTAGCACAGATACGCAGTATTTT,CASSWERREGFSTDTQYF